This T cell receptor beta chain was sequenced in a study of preoperative IRX-2 immunotherapy in early breast cancer. Treatment here: preoperative locoregional IRX-2 cytokine immunotherapy. The V end lost 6 bases, the J end lost 4 bases, and 12 bases lay between the germline ends. CDR1 MNHGY and CDR2 SAAAGT come from the germline V gene. The CDR3 is made up of 13 amino acids. Method: immunoSEQ multiplex PCR; TCRdb's copy keeps in-frame clones and lacks some. The sample carries roughly 34,000 clones, roughly 89% recorded once. The chain carries TRBV6-8 and TRBJ2-5; the D gene is possibly TRBD1 (5 bases). This TCR was sampled from a human donor with breast cancer. The specimen comprised tumor tissue, sampled after IRX-2 immunotherapy. The CDR3 loop is CASRFSQGETQYF. In nucleotides, the CDR3 is TGTGCCAGCAGGTTCTCCCAGGGAGAGACCCAGTACTTC.